One sample yielded the 23 T cell receptor beta chains listed below, sequenced in a study of blood T cell repertoires in COVID-19. TCRdb's copy holds only in-frame clones and misses some; the assay was immunoSEQ multiplex PCR. This sample carries roughly 260,000 clones, 88% of them seen once, and the ten largest clones take approximately 3.8%. Material: peripheral blood. All receptors come from a man aged 60-69 years who had recovered from COVID-19.

The rearrangement joins TRBV6-5 to TRBJ1-1; 7 bases map to TRBD1. Germline V CDR1 and CDR2: MNHEY, SVGAGI. The V and J ends lost 2 bases and 2 bases, in that order; junction bases with no gene match: 5. There are 15 residues in the CDR3. The CDR3 DNA is TGTGCCAGCAGTTACGGGACAGCCCAAAACACTGAAGCTTTCTTT. Encoded protein: CASSYGTAQNTEAFF.

The V gene is TRBV7-8, the J gene TRBJ1-6, with D possibly matching TRBD1 (5 bases). The germline gives CDR1 SGHVS, CDR2 FQNEAQ. V lost 4 bases and J 5 bases, leaving 9 bases between the germline ends. CDR3 length equals 14 residues. The chain's CDR3 is CASSYLQDNSPLHF. The CDR3, as DNA: TGTGCCAGCAGCTATCTACAGGATAATTCACCCCTCCACTTT.

The genes are TRBV27 and TRBJ1-1; 7 bases map to TRBD1. Germline V gene data show CDR1 as MNHEY and CDR2 as SMNVEV (reference sequence). Trimming at V came to 8 bases and at J to 3 bases, leaving 15 bases not matched to a gene. There are 16 residues in the CDR3. The CDR3 coding sequence is TGTGCCAGCCGGCGGACACCAAGACAGGGACACACTGAAGCTTTCTTT. This encodes CASRRTPRQGHTEAFF.

The genes are TRBV9 and TRBJ2-7; tentative D call: TRBD2 (6 bases). CDR3 length: 15 residues. Germline V gene lookup returns CDR1 SGDLS and CDR2 YYNGEE. The germline V and J ends were trimmed by 4 bases and 0 bases, with 14 bases remaining between them. The CDR3 loop reads CASSPRDLISYEQYF. The CDR3 DNA reads as TGTGCCAGCAGCCCGCGGGACTTGATCTCCTACGAGCAGTACTTC. The full variable domain, with the rest looked up from reference TRBV9 and TRBJ2-7, is DSGVTQTPKHLITATGQRVTLRCSPRSGDLSVYWYQQSLDQGLQFLIQYYNGEERAKGNILERFSAQQFPDLHSELNLSSLELGDSALYFCASSPRDLISYEQYFGPGTRLTVT.

In its sample, this clone was seen a few times. The sample contains more than one DNA sequence encoding this CDR3. This chain links TRBV4-1 with TRBJ2-5; a possible D gene is TRBD2 (6 bases). Per germline, CDR1 MGHRA and CDR2 YSYEKL. The V gene lost 4 bases and the J gene lost 5 bases, with 11 bases spanning the gap. This CDR3 is built from 13 residues. This CDR3 reads CASSPPGGETQYF. CDR3 coding DNA: TGCGCCAGCAGCCCTCCTGGGGGGGAGACCCAGTACTTC.

The chain recombines TRBV30 with TRBJ1-2, with D possibly being TRBD1 (5 bases). CDR3 length equals 13 residues. V lost 6 bases and J lost 7, with 18 bases in between. Germline loops: CDR1 GTSNPN, CDR2 SVGIG (reference sequence). The CDR3 sequence is CACPRPGLSGYTF. The CDR3 DNA is TGTGCCTGCCCCCGACCGGGACTTTCTGGCTACACCTTC.

This chain joins TRBV15 and TRBJ1-2, with 9 bases matching TRBD1. The germline V gene has CDR1 LNHNV and CDR2 YYDKDF (reference sequence). The junction had 11 bases not matched to a gene; V was cut back by 0 bases and J by 6 bases. The length of the CDR3 is 17 residues. The CDR3 coding sequence is TGTGCCACCAGCAGAGATCTTTTAGGGGACAGGGAGGATGGCTACACCTTC. Protein product: CATSRDLLGDREDGYTF.

The chain couples TRBV7-2 to TRBJ1-5; D gene unclear. The CDR3 is 15 amino acids. Trimming stripped 5 bases from V and 1 base from J, with 12 bases between. Germline V gives CDR1 SGHTA, CDR2 FQGNSA. The CDR3: CASSPGLGSNQPQHF. The DNA of the CDR3 is TGTGCCAGCAGCCCAGGATTAGGAAGCAATCAGCCCCAGCATTTT.

This chain links TRBV5-6 with TRBJ1-4; 8 bases map to TRBD1. V lost 0 bases, J lost 3 bases, and 1 base stayed unmatched. The CDR3 is made up of 15 amino acids. CDR1 is SGHDT, CDR2 YYEEEE, per germline. CDR3 DNA: TGTGCCAGCAGCTTGGGGACAGGGCCTAATGAAAAACTGTTTTTT. Its translation is CASSLGTGPNEKLFF.

This clone turned up a few times. This CDR3 is also generated by other DNA sequences in the sample. The chain couples TRBV7-2 to TRBJ2-1, with 8 bases matching TRBD1. CDR1 is SGHTA and CDR2 is FQGNSA in the germline V gene. V lost 4 bases, J lost 10 bases, and 3 bases stayed unmatched. The CDR3 extends over 12 amino acids. The DNA for the CDR3 is TGTGCCAGCAGCTCCAACAGGGGGGAGCAGTTCTTC. This translates into CASSSNRGEQFF.

The count of this clone is one. This chain connects TRBV14 to TRBJ2-7, with D unresolved. There are 12 residues in the CDR3. The V end was cut by 4 bases, the J end by 3 bases, with 7 bases between. The germline gives CDR1 SGHDN, CDR2 FVKESK. The CDR3 is CASSRALYEQYF. The CDR3 nucleotides read TGTGCCAGCAGCCGGGCCCTCTACGAGCAGTACTTC. Combining the CDR3 with reference TRBV14 and TRBJ2-7 gives the whole variable domain EAGVTQFPSHSVIEKGQTVTLRCDPISGHDNLYWYRRVMGKEIKFLLHFVKESKQDESGMPNNRFLAERTGGTYSTLKVQPAELEDSGVYFCASSRALYEQYFGPGTRLTVT.

The V gene is TRBV9, the J gene TRBJ2-2; D is ambiguous. The CDR3 is 15 amino acids. The V gene lost 0 bases and the J gene lost 6 bases, with 12 bases spanning the gap. Per the germline V gene, CDR1 is SGDLS and CDR2 is YYNGEE. CDR3 coding DNA: TGTGCCAGCAGCGTAGGGGTTAGCTCGTCCGGGGAGCTGTTTTTT. Translated, it gives CASSVGVSSSGELFF.

The rearrangement uses TRBV14 and TRBJ2-7, with TRBD1 matching 8 bases. The CDR3 is 15 residues long. Trimming took 4 bases from V and 5 from J; bases not matched to a gene: 10. Germline V gene lookup returns CDR1 SGHDN and CDR2 FVKESK. CDR3 residues: CASSPRGQGGHEQYF. The CDR3 DNA reads TGTGCCAGCAGCCCCCGTGGACAGGGCGGTCACGAGCAGTACTTC.

V and J are TRBV7-8 and TRBJ1-1, with a possible D match to TRBD1 (6 bases). Per germline, CDR1 SGHVS and CDR2 FQNEAQ. CDR3 length: 15 residues. The V and J ends lost 0 bases and 1 base respectively, with 9 bases between them. Written as DNA, the CDR3 is TGTGCCAGCAGCTTAGCTTCAGGGGAGAACACTGAAGCTTTCTTT. Its translation: CASSLASGENTEAFF. Combining the CDR3 with reference TRBV7-8 and TRBJ1-1 gives the whole variable domain GAGVSQSPRYKVAKRGQDVALRCDPISGHVSLFWYQQALGQGPEFLTYFQNEAQLDKSGLPSDRFFAERPEGSVSTLKIQRTQQEDSAVYLCASSLASGENTEAFFGQGTRLTVV.

The chain employs TRBV30 and TRBJ1-3; no clear D. The ends were cut back, 5 bases at V and 0 bases at J, with 14 bases in the middle. Per germline, CDR1 GTSNPN and CDR2 SVGIG (reference sequence). CDR3 length: 15 amino acids. This CDR3 reads CAWDPGFDSGNTIYF. In DNA, the CDR3 is TGTGCCTGGGACCCGGGGTTCGACTCTGGAAACACCATATATTTT.

The J gene is TRBJ2-1, the V gene TRBV6-5, with 9 bases fitting TRBD2. CDR3 length equals 15 residues. Germline assignment: CDR1 MNHEY and CDR2 SVGAGI. The J segment lost 10 bases and the V segment lost 6 bases, leaving 13 bases of the junction unmatched. The CDR3 reads CASSRPGTSFVEQFF. The CDR3, as DNA: TGTGCCAGCAGCCGCCCCGGGACTAGCTTTGTGGAGCAGTTCTTC.

The chain recombines TRBV7-8 with TRBJ2-5; 9 nucleotides match TRBD1. V shed 5 bases and J 5 bases; nucleotides not matched to a gene: 9. CDR1 is SGHVS and CDR2 is FQNEAQ in the germline V gene. This CDR3 contains 15 residues. The CDR3 spells CASSVQGQGGETQYF. In DNA form, the CDR3 reads TGTGCCAGCAGCGTCCAGGGACAGGGTGGGGAGACCCAGTACTTC.

Points on this clone: This sample includes further DNA sequences coding for the same CDR3. The chain employs TRBV19 and TRBJ1-2; no clear D gene. Trimming removed 3 bases at V and 4 bases at J, with 6 bases between. The germline CDR1 and CDR2 sequences are LNHDA and SQIVND (reference sequence). The CDR3 spans 12 residues. The CDR3 protein is CASSISVYGYTF. As DNA, the CDR3 is TGTGCCAGTAGTATCTCAGTCTATGGCTACACCTTC.

This sequence joins TRBV12-2 and TRBJ1-1. TRBV12-2 is an annotated pseudogene. This CDR3 spans 15 amino acids. CDR3 region: CASRLEEGRNTEAFF. The CDR3 coding sequence is TGTGCAAGTCGCTTAGAGGAGGGACGGAACACTGAAGCTTTCTTT.

This chain links TRBV29-1 with TRBJ2-2, with D possibly being TRBD2 (5 bases). The CDR3 covers 14 residues. Trimming left V 4 bases short and J 5 bases short, with 14 bases between. Germline values: CDR1 SQVTM, CDR2 ANQGSEA. CDR3 protein: CSVGQVGITGELFF. The CDR3 region has the DNA TGCAGCGTTGGGCAGGTCGGGATTACCGGGGAGCTGTTTTTT.

Only one count was recorded for this clone. The genes are TRBV7-2 and TRBJ2-7, with a possible D match to TRBD2 (5 bases). V was trimmed by 5 bases and J by 5 bases, leaving 19 bases between them. The CDR3 loop spans 15 amino acids. The germline V gene encodes CDR1 SGHTA and CDR2 FQGNSA. The CDR3, as DNA: TGTGCCAGCAGCCCCAGTGTCGGGGTAGGGCACGAGCAGTACTTC. This codes for CASSPSVGVGHEQYF.

The chain is built from TRBV18 and TRBJ1-4; 11 nucleotides align to TRBD1. Germline loops: CDR1 KGHSH, CDR2 LQKENI. V lost 1 base, J lost 7 bases, and 5 bases stayed unmatched. This CDR3 has 16 amino acids. CDR3 DNA: TGTGCCAGCTCACCACAGGGACAGGGGGTTGGTGAAAAACTGTTTTTT. Its translation is CASSPQGQGVGEKLFF.

The V gene is TRBV5-8, the J gene TRBJ1-5, with 9 bases fitting TRBD1. CDR3 size: 19 residues. The germline V gene has CDR1 SGHTS and CDR2 YDEGEE. V trimming: 3 bases; J trimming: 3 bases; junction bases outside the gene matches: 16. The chain's CDR3 is CASSSLVMTGGYNNQPQHF. The CDR3 DNA reads TGTGCCAGCAGCTCCCTCGTTATGACAGGGGGATATAACAATCAGCCCCAGCATTTT. The variable domain in full, completed from reference TRBV5-8 and TRBJ1-5, reads EAGVTQSPTHLIKTRGQQATLRCSPISGHTSVYWYQQALGLGLQFLLWYDEGEERNRGNFPPRFSGRQFPNYSSELNVNALELEDSALYLCASSSLVMTGGYNNQPQHFGDGTRLSIL.